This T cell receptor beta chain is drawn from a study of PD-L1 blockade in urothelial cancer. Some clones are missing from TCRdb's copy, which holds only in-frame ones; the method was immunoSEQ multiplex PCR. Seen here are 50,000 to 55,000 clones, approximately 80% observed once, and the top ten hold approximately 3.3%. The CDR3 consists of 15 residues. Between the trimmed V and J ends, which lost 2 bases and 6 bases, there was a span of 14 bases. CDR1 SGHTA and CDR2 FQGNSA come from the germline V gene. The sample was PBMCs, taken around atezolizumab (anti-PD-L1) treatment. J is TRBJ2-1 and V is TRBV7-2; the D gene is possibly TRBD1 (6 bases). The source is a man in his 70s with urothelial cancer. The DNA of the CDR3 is TGTGCCAGCAGCTTAAGGGGGTTGAGCGGCAATGAGCAGTTCTTC. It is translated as CASSLRGLSGNEQFF.